This paragraph reports one T cell receptor beta chain. The junction differs from germline at one of its ends, possibly a read error. Other DNA sequences in this sample translate to the same CDR3. Per the germline V gene, CDR1 is MGHRA and CDR2 is YSYEKL. The length of the CDR3 is 15 residues. Treatment in this sample: randomized to nivolumab then ipilimumab (arm A) or the reverse (arm B). Patients had received no earlier DNA-damaging chemotherapy. PBMC sorting kept live CD3+CD8+ cells without CD19 or CD56. This sample is drawn from a study of sequential checkpoint blockade in melanoma. Only in-frame clones appear in the TCRdb table, and some are missing; sequencing was by immunoSEQ multiplex PCR. The sample lists around 9,100 clones; 71% were seen once.

This specimen was CD8+ T cells sorted from blood (inferred from file names), taken from a patient given nivolumab and ipilimumab in sequence. The rearrangement uses TRBV4-1 and TRBJ1-5; D remains unclear. The TCR originated in a human donor with melanoma. The CDR3 reads CASSPGAGVDQPQHF. DNA of the CDR3: TGCGCCAGCAGCCCAGGAGCGGGAGTAGACCAGCCTCAGCATTTT.